This T cell receptor (beta chain) was captured in a study of blood T cell repertoires in COVID-19. Study information: The United States, Italy and Spain supplied acute and convalescent COVID-19 samples. T cells, B-cell-depleted T cells, or PBMCs provided the cDNA or gDNA that served as material.

In the original analysis: Estimation of nucleated cell counts was performed using reference gene primer amplification. The assay was immunoSEQ multiplex PCR, and TCRdb's table has in-frame clones only and misses some. That table furnishes V, J and clone size, whereas the DNA furnished D and trimming. The table records about 200,000 clones, 88% of them present only once. Germline loops: CDR1 LGHDT, CDR2 YNNKEL (reference sequence). This CDR3 is built from 16 residues. V trimming: 2 bases; J trimming: 4 bases; junction bases outside the gene matches: 6. The chain uses TRBV3-1 (or the pseudogene TRBV3-2) and TRBJ2-1; 9 bases agree with TRBD2. The TCR sequence derives from a man between 18 and 35 years old with active or convalescent COVID-19. Sequencing input: peripheral blood. As DNA, the CDR3 is TGTGCCAGCAGCCAATCAGGCGGGGGGGCATACAATGAGCAGTTCTTC. Translation gives CASSQSGGGAYNEQFF.